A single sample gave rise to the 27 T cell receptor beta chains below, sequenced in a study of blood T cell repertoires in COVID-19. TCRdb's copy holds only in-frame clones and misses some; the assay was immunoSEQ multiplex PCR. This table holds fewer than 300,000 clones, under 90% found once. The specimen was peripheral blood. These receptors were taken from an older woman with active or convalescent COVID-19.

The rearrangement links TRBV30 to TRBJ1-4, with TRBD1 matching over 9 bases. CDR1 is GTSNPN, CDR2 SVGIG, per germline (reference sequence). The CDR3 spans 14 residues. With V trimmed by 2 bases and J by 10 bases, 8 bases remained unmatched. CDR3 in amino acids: CAWSIYRGLGKLFF. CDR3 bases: TGTGCCTGGAGTATCTACAGGGGGCTAGGAAAACTGTTTTTT.

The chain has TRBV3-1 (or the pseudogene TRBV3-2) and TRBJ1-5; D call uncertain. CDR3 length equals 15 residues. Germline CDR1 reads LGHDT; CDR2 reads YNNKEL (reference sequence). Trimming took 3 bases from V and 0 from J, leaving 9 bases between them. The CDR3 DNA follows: TGTGCCAGCAGCCATTCGTTTTATAGCAATCAGCCCCAGCATTTT. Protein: CASSHSFYSNQPQHF.

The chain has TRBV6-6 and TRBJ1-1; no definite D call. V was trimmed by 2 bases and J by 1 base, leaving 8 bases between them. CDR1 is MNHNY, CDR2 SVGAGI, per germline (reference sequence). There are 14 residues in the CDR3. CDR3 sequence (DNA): TGTGCCAGCAGTTACCAAGAGGGGAACACTGAAGCTTTCTTT. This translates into CASSYQEGNTEAFF.

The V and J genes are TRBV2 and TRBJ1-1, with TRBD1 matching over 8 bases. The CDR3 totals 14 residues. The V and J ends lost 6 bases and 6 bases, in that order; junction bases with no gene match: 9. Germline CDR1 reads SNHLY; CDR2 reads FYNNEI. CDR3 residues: CASRTLQGAAEAFF. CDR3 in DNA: TGTGCCAGCAGGACCCTCCAGGGGGCGGCTGAAGCTTTCTTT.

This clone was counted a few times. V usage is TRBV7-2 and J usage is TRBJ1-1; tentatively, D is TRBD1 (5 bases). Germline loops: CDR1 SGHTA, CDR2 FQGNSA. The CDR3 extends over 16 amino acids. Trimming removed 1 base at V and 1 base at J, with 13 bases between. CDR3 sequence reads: CASSLGFLGRNTEAFF. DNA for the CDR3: TGTGCCAGCAGCTTAGGCTTTTTGGGGCGGAACACTGAAGCTTTCTTT.

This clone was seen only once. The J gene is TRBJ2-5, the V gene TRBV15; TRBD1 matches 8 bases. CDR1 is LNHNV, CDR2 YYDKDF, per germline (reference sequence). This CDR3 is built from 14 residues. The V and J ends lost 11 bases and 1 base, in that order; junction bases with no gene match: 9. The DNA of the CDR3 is TGTGCCGCCCGACAGGGGCGCCTCCAAGAGACCCAGTACTTC. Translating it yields CAARQGRLQETQYF.

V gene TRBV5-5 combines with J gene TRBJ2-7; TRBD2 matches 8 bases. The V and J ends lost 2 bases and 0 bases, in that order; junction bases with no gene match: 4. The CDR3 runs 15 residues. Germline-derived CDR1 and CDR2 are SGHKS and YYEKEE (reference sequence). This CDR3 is CASSFGGASSYEQYF. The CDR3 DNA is TGTGCCAGCAGCTTCGGGGGGGCGTCCTCCTACGAGCAGTACTTC.

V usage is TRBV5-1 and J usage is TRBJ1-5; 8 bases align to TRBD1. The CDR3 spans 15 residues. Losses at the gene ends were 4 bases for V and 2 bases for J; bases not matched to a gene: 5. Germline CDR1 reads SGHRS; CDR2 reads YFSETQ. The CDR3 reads CASSPMTGGNQPQHF. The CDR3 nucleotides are TGCGCCAGCAGCCCGATGACAGGGGGCAATCAGCCCCAGCATTTT.

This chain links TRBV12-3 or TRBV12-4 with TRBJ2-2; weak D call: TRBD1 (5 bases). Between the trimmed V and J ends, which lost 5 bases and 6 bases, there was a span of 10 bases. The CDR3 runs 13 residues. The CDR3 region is CASSGRGPGELFF. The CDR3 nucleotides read TGTGCCAGCAGTGGTAGGGGCCCCGGGGAGCTGTTTTTT.

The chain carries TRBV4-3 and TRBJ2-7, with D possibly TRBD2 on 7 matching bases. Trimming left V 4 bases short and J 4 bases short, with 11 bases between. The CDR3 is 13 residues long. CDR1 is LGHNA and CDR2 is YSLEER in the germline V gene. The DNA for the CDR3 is TGCGCCAGCAGCCCGGGGGGCGGGTACGAGCAGTACTTC. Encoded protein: CASSPGGGYEQYF.

The CDR3: CATTDPGTDNEKLFF. The CDR3 DNA reads TGTGCCACCACCGATCCCGGGACAGACAATGAAAAACTGTTTTTT. The chain has TRBV10-3 and TRBJ1-4; 7 bases fit TRBD1. After removal of 10 bases from V and 5 bases from J, the junction contained 13 bases not matched to a gene. Germline V gives CDR1 ENHRY, CDR2 SYGVKD. The CDR3 is made up of 15 amino acids.

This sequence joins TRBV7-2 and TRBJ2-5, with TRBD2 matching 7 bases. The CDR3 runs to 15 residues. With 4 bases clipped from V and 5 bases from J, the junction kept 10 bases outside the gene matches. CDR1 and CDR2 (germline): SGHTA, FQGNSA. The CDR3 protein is CASSSPPDGRETQYF. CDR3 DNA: TGTGCCAGCAGCTCCCCTCCCGACGGGAGGGAGACCCAGTACTTC.

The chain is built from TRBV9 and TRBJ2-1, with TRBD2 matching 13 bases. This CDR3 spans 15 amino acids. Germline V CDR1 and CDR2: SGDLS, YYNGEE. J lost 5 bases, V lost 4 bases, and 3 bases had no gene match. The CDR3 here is CASSSGLAGNNEQFF. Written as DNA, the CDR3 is TGTGCCAGCAGCTCGGGACTAGCGGGAAACAATGAGCAGTTCTTC. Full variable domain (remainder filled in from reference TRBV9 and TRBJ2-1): DSGVTQTPKHLITATGQRVTLRCSPRSGDLSVYWYQQSLDQGLQFLIQYYNGEERAKGNILERFSAQQFPDLHSELNLSSLELGDSALYFCASSSGLAGNNEQFFGPGTRLTVL.

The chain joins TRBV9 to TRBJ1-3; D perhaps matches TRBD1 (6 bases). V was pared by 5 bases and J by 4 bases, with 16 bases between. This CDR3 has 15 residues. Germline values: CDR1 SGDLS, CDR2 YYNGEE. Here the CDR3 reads CASSPGPGHGNTIYF. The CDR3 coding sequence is TGTGCCAGCAGTCCTGGACCGGGACACGGAAACACCATATATTTT. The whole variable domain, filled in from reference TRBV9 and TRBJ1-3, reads DSGVTQTPKHLITATGQRVTLRCSPRSGDLSVYWYQQSLDQGLQFLIQYYNGEERAKGNILERFSAQQFPDLHSELNLSSLELGDSALYFCASSPGPGHGNTIYFGEGSWLTVV.

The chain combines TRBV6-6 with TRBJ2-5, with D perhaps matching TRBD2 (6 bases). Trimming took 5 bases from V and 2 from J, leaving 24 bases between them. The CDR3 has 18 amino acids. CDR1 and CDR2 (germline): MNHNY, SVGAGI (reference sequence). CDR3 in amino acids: CASSRIIWGEGSQETQYF. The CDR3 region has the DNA TGTGCCAGCAGTCGGATAATTTGGGGGGAAGGGTCACAAGAGACCCAGTACTTC.

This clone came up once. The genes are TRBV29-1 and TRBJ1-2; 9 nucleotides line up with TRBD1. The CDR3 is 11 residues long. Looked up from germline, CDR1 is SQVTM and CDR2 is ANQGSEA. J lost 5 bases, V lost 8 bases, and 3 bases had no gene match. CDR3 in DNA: TGCAGCTGCGGGACAGGGTATGGCTACACCTTC. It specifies CSCGTGYGYTF. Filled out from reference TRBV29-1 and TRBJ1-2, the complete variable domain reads SAVISQKPSRDICQRGTSLTIQCQVDSQVTMMFWYRQQPGQSLTLIATANQGSEATYESGFVIDKFPISRPNLTFSTLTVSNMSPEDSSIYLCSCGTGYGYTFGSGTRLTVV.

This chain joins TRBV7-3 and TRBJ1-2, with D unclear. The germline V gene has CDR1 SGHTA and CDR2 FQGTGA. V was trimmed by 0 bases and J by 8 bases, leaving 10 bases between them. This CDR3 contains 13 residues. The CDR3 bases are TGTGCCAGCAGCTTAACCCCATCTAGCGGCTACACCTTC. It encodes CASSLTPSSGYTF.

CDR3 residues: CASSLRGQGAEQYF. As DNA, the CDR3 is TGTGCCAGCAGCTTGCGTGGACAGGGGGCCGAGCAGTACTTC. The V and J genes are TRBV5-5 and TRBJ2-7, with 11 bases identical to TRBD1. Germline CDR1 and CDR2: SGHKS and YYEKEE (reference sequence). The V gene end was trimmed by 1 base and the J gene end by 6 bases; junction bases not matched to a gene: 3. The CDR3 has 14 residues.

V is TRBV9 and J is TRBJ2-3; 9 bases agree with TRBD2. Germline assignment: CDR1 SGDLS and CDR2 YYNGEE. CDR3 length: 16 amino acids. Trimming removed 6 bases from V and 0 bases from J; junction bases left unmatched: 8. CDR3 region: CASTERAGGSTDTQYF. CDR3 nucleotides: TGTGCCAGCACTGAACGGGCGGGGGGGAGCACAGATACGCAGTATTTT.

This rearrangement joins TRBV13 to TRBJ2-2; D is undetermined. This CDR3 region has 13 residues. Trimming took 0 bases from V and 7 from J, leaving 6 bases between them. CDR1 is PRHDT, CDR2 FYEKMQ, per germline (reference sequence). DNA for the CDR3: TGTGCCAGCAGCTTAGGTTATTTCGGGGAGCTGTTTTTT. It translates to CASSLGYFGELFF.

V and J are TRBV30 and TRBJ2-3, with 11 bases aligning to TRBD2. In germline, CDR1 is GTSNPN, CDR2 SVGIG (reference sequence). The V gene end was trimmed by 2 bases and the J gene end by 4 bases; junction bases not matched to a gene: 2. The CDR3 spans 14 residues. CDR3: CAWSTSGGADTQYF. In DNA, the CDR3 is TGTGCCTGGAGTACTAGCGGGGGTGCAGATACGCAGTATTTT. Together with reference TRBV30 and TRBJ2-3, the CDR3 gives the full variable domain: SQTIHQWPATLVQPVGSPLSLECTVEGTSNPNLYWYRQAAGRGLQLLFYSVGIGQISSEVPQNLSASRPQDRQFILSSKKLLLSDSGFYLCAWSTSGGADTQYFGPGTRLTVL.

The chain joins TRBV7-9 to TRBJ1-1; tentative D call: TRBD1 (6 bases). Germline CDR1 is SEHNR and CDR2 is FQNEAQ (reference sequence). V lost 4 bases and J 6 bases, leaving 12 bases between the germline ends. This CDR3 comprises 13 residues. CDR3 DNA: TGTGCCAGCAGCTCTACAGGGTTCCCTGAAGCTTTCTTT. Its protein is CASSSTGFPEAFF.

CDR3 nucleotides: TGTGCCAGCAGCGTCGACAGGGCCGAAAATGAAAAACTGTTTTTT. Its protein product is CASSVDRAENEKLFF. The V and J genes are TRBV7-9 and TRBJ1-4; TRBD1 aligns across 7 bases. The CDR3 is 15 residues long. V was pared by 5 bases and J by 5 bases, with 8 bases of the junction left unmatched. Germline values: CDR1 SEHNR, CDR2 FQNEAQ (reference sequence).

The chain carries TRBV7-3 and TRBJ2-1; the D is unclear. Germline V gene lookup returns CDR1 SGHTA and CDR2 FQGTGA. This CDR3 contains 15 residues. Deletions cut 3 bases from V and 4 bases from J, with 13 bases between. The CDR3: CASSLSGYPYNEQFF. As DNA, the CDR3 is TGTGCCAGCAGCTTGTCCGGGTATCCTTACAATGAGCAGTTCTTC.

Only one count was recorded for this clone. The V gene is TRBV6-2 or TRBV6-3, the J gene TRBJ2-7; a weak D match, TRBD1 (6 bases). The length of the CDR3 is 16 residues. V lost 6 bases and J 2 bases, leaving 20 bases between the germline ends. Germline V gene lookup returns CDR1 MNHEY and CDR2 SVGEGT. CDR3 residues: CASSIPPGHFTYEQYF. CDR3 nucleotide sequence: TGTGCCAGCAGCATCCCCCCGGGACATTTTACCTACGAGCAGTACTTC.

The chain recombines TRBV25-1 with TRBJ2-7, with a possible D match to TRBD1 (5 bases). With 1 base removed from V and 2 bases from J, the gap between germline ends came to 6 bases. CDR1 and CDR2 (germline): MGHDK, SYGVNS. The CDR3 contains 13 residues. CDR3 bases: TGTGCCAGCAGTGAATCGACAGCCTACGAGCAGTACTTC. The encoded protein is CASSESTAYEQYF.

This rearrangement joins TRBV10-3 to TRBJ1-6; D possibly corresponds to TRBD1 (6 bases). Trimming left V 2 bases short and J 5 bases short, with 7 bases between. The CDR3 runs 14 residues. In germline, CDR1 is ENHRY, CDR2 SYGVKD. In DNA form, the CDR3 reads TGTGCCATCAGTGAGGGACAGAATAATTCACCCCTCCACTTT. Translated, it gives CAISEGQNNSPLHF.